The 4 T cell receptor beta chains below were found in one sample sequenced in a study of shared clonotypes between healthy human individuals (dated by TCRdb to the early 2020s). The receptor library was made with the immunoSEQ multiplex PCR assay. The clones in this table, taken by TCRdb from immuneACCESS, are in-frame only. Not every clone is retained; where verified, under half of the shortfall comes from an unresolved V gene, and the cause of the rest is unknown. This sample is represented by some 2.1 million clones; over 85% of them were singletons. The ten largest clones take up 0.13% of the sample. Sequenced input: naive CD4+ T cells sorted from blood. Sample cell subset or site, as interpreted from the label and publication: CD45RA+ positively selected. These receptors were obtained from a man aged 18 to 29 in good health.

The CDR3, as DNA: TGTGCCAGCAGTTTAAGTAGGGCTGGAAATGAAAAACTGTTTTTT. This codes for CASSLSRAGNEKLFF. This sequence joins TRBV27 and TRBJ1-4; the D is unclear. CDR1 is MNHEY, CDR2 SMNVEV, per germline (reference sequence). Trimming pared 2 bases from V and 5 bases from J, leaving 12 bases between. The CDR3 has 15 amino acids.

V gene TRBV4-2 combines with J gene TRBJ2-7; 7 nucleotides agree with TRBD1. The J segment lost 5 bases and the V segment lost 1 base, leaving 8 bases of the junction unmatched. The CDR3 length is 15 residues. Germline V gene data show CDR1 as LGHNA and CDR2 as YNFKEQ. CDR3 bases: TGTGCCAGCAGCCAAGCCGGGACAGCAGGACACGAGCAGTACTTC. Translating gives CASSQAGTAGHEQYF.

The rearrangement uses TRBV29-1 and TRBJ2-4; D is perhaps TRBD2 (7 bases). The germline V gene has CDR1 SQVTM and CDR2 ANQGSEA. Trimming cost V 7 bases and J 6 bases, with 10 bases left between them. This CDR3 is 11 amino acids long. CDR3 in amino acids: CSAAGANIQYF. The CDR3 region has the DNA TGCAGCGCCGCGGGGGCAAACATTCAGTACTTC.

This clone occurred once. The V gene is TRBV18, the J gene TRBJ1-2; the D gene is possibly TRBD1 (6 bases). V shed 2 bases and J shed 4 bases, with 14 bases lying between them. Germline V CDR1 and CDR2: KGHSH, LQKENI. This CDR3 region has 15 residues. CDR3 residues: CASSPAKQGGYGYTF. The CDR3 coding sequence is TGTGCCAGCTCACCAGCGAAACAGGGCGGCTATGGCTACACCTTC.